This T cell receptor beta chain was identified in a study of CD8+ T cells in alopecia areata. The germline CDR1 and CDR2 sequences are MNHEY and SVGAGI. The ends were cut back, 2 bases at V and 4 bases at J, with 17 bases in the middle. The CDR3 covers 16 residues. Sorting from PBMCs produced CD4+ and CD8+ T cells. Of note for this clone: Its antigen remains unknown.

The study, taken as a whole, reports: For lesional scalp, especially alopecia totalis/universalis, clonality was higher than in normal scalp.

cDNA prepared by RNA extraction and subsequent reverse transcription served as the template for sequencing. Measured with immunoSEQ multiplex PCR; TCRdb has only the in-frame clones, and not every one. The sample lists around 150,000 clones, 62% seen once, with just over 35% in the top ten. What was sequenced was CD8+ T cells sorted from blood. The chain carries TRBV6-5 and TRBJ1-2; possibly TRBD1 for D (6 bases). The sequence came from a human donor in good health. CDR3 bases: TGTGCCAGCAGTTACCGGGCGGGGGGCGCAGGCTATGGCTACACCTTC. Its protein product is CASSYRAGGAGYGYTF.